The T cell receptor (beta chain) under discussion was sequenced for a study of T cell responses to AZD1222 COVID-19 vaccine. About this clone: Antigen unknown.

This CDR3 has 14 amino acids. Trimming stripped 5 bases from V and 0 bases from J, with 8 bases between. The germline V gene has CDR1 LNHDA and CDR2 SQIVND (reference sequence). The repertoire was sequenced with immunoSEQ multiplex PCR; TCRdb's copy has only in-frame clones and lacks some. The sample carries approximately 190,000 clones, about 89% recorded once. Study results and caveats: White British ancestry dominated among donors, who included more females, and clonal diversity was possibly underestimated. Reportedly, nearly half of unique spike TCRs recognized epitopes outside B.1.351/B.1.1.7 mutations.

This material consisted of peripheral blood, taken on day 0 of MenACWY control vaccination. This TCR derives from an adult in good health. The chain uses TRBV19 and TRBJ1-5; no reliable D call. The CDR3 spells CASSPGSSNQPQHF. In DNA, the CDR3 is TGTGCCAGTAGTCCGGGGAGTAGCAATCAGCCCCAGCATTTT.